This T cell receptor (beta chain) came from a study of blood T cells in healthy people across ages. Study results and limitations: As naive T cell percentage varied, TCR beta diversity correlated strongly with it. Estimated diversity that came from one million T cells was considered an underestimate.

Trimming cost V 10 bases and J 3 bases, with 12 bases left between them. This CDR3 is built from 12 residues. Germline V gives CDR1 MNHEY, CDR2 SVGEGT. Remarks on this clonotype: The target antigen is unknown.

A second roughly 6 to 11 cycle PCR used barcoded and J-beta primers. Carrying 12 random nucleotides, a template-switch adaptor labeled each individual cDNA molecule. TCRdb re-analysed the 5' RACE reads in MiXCR, keeping a single row per CDR3 protein. The sample holds about 1,500,000 distinct CDR3 sequences, around two fifths seen once. Each sample yielded at least 6 million isolated PBMCs. Sequencing was carried out using blood. The origin of this receptor is a young woman in good health. V usage is TRBV6-2 or TRBV6-3 and J usage is TRBJ1-2; tentatively, D is TRBD1 (5 bases). CDR3 residues: CATRTGDYGYTF. The CDR3 DNA sequence: TGTGCCACCCGGACGGGGGACTATGGCTACACCTTC.